This TCR beta chain is from a study of a mutant IDH1 vaccine in newly diagnosed glioma. Study at large: Patients had eight vaccinations, in weeks 1, 3, 5, 7, 11, 15, 19 and 23. Patients previously underwent radiotherapy, temozolomide, or both, and most underwent both. The study started vaccination 4-6 weeks after radiotherapy alone, or with temozolomide cycles. The treated population exhibited a male proportion of about 60%, a female proportion of 37.5%, and a mean age of around 40 years.

The J segment lost 5 bases and the V segment lost 5 bases, leaving 9 bases of the junction unmatched. CDR1 and CDR2 (germline): SGDLS, YYNGEE. There are 17 residues in the CDR3. Profiling relied on immunoSEQ multiplex PCR, and the TCRdb table lists in-frame clones only, not all of them. The repertoire has approximately 24,000 clones, 60% to 80% of them found once; the top ten carry roughly a tenth. Regarding this clone: Antigen: not known.

The time point denotes: week 5, during vaccination. Doses consisted of 300 ug of mutant IDH1 20-mer peptide each, paired with topical imiquimod. The TCR was taken from a man aged 35-49 years with glioma. Sample: PBMCs, taken from a glioma patient whose treatment included an IDH1 peptide vaccine. The chain employs TRBV9 and TRBJ2-1, with 14 positions matching TRBD2. Here the CDR3 DNA reads TGTGCCAGCAGGGCCGGGACTAGCGGGAGTACGAACAATGAGCAGTTCTTC. Its translation is CASRAGTSGSTNNEQFF.